This T cell receptor (beta chain) appears in the sequencing data of a study of regulatory T cells in long-lasting Graves disease (dated by TCRdb to about 2021). Regarding the study in general: In the newly diagnosed Graves' disease group, patients had been taking antithyroid drugs for less than 3 months. This study used TCR sequencing and RNA sequencing of peripheral blood to compare persistent Graves' disease patients against newly diagnosed Graves' disease patients. TCR sequencing covered 13 persistent and around 20 newly diagnosed Graves' disease patients, about 35 samples in total. The study was conducted in China and was registered as a clinical trial. Broader findings and caveats from the paper: A larger number of public clonotypes was shared among persistent patients (over 2,500) than among newly diagnosed patients (about 990). Only peripheral blood was studied, because thyroid tissue, the primary lesion, was inaccessible. The small sample size was acknowledged by the authors as a limitation that may reduce accuracy. Only the TCR beta chain was sequenced and analyzed. Compared with newly diagnosed patients, patients with persistent Graves' disease had lower TCR Shannon entropy and fewer highly expanded clones, which suggests clonal expansion. Persistent disease showed preferential use of TRBV28, TRBJ1-2 and TRBJ2-5, whereas newly diagnosed disease favored TRBV20-1 and TRBJ2-1.

A few counts support this clonotype. Its antigen is unknown. There are no base qualities to consult, and no much larger clone falls within one base. Sample time point, as interpreted from the label and publication: newly diagnosed GD, antithyroid drugs for less than 3 months. For both TCR sequencing and RNA sequencing, RNA was extracted from PBMCs in TRIzol. The diagnosis of Graves' disease was made according to American Thyroid Association guidelines. Patients for the study were recruited at an endocrinology department in Xi'an, China. Each patient gave approximately 10 milliliters of peripheral blood, collected in an EDTA anticoagulant tube. Ficoll Paque Plus density gradient separation was used to isolate PBMCs, and no further T cell sorting was done. RNA quality was checked with an Agilent 2100 Bioanalyzer and agarose gel, and concentration with a NanoDrop 2000. Library preparation used multiplex PCR. Instrument on record: Illumina HiSeq 4000. CDR3 regions were amplified by Arm-PCR with iRepertoire HTBI primers to construct TCR beta libraries. Gel purification was performed on PCR products prior to sequencing. Processing in the source paper ran as follows. Gene usage analysis of CDR3 amino acid clonotypes relied on the approximately 68 TRBV and around 14 TRBJ segments identified across samples. COPE and FqMerger were used to merge filtered high-quality paired reads into contigs. BLAST was used to align contigs to IMGT TRBV, TRBD and TRBJ reference genes, and CDR3 was defined according to IMGT. Any clonotype with a frequency above 0.1% was classified as a highly expanded clone. Shannon entropy was used to measure repertoire diversity, and the Gini coefficient was used to measure V-J evenness. A clonotype was considered public if more than one individual shared it. TCRdb handled the public reads itself, with Q25 trimming in fastp and clone calling in MiXCR, and kept productive beta chains. Rows merge per CDR3 protein into single entries with the most common DNA and genes. It is TCRdb's table, rather than the study itself, that gives the V and J calls and clone size. The sample has approximately 560,000 distinct CDR3 sequences on record, 15% to 20% of them singletons. 12% of the sample is held by the ten biggest clonotypes.

CDR1 and CDR2, per the germline V gene (reference sequence), are SEHNR and FQNEAQ. The V and J ends are trimmed by 6 bases and 0 bases, leaving 12 bases between them. The CDR3 measures 15 amino acids from cysteine to phenylalanine. The retained sequence is limited to the CDR3, 45 bases, with the frame set at the first base. This sample also appeared in a second study, on T cells in Graves' hyperthyroidism and ophthalmopathy. The second study reports: Graves' hyperthyroidism was defined as stable when no progression to ophthalmopathy occurred over 18 months of follow-up. Hyperthyroidism patients were newly diagnosed, had a disease duration of under 2 months, and were aged 18 to 65 years. Patients with uncontrolled infections, other autoimmune diseases, pregnancy or lactation were excluded. Clinical symptoms, serum thyroxine and TRAb, thyroid ultrasound, and orbital computed tomography formed the basis for the diagnoses. The TCR CDR3 was subjected to a first round of RT-PCR using the HTBI primer set and the Qiagen OneStep RT-PCR kit. Most expanded thyroid clonotypes (frequency above 0.001) were also detected in blood, suggesting blood repertoires may reflect thyroid immune responses. Ophthalmopathy was separated from stable hyperthyroidism by a 13 V-J signature model, with approximately 89% sensitivity and 81% to 82% specificity obtained in cross-validation and 80%/75% obtained in testing. In validation, the model predicted progression to ophthalmopathy with around 71% sensitivity and about 73% specificity, a median of around six months before onset. A discovery cohort of about 100 patients, fewer than 50 with Graves' ophthalmopathy and 55 to 60 with stable Graves' hyperthyroidism, was used to find distinguishing TCR V-J signatures. Prospective prediction of ophthalmopathy was tested in an independent validation cohort of some 20 hyperthyroidism patients and approximately 17 patients who later progressed to ophthalmopathy. For training and testing, the 95 to 100 patients in the discovery cohort were randomly divided in a 7:3 ratio. Thyroid tissue and blood T-cell repertoires from six or seven Graves' hyperthyroidism patients were also compared in the study. After sampling, hyperthyroidism patients received methimazole starting at 30 mg daily, and ophthalmopathy patients received high-dose intravenous methylprednisolone. Libraries were constructed in a second round of multiplex PCR, after which size selection and purification were carried out. Sequencing of the libraries was done on an Illumina HiSeq2000 using paired-end 100 bp reads. SOAPnuke was used to process the raw data, throwing out any read that contained adapters or uncalled bases, had a mean Phred below 15, or lacked an exact constant-primer or identifier match. COPE v1.2.5 was used to merge high-quality paired reads, and clonotypes were defined as unique nucleotide sequences. MiTCR v1.1 was used to align the clonotypes against IMGT TRBV, TRBD and TRBJ reference segments. Analysis was restricted to V-J combinations with a frequency above 0.0001, which covered roughly 99% of repertoires. A TCS score was defined as the ratio of F50 (clonal expansion) to E x V (chaos), with BLOSUM62-based TCRdist applied between CDR3 peptides within each V-J. Welch's t-statistics and random forest reduced 500 to 550 V-J features to 13, which were used in a naive Bayes classifier (R e1071). No statistical method was used to fix the sample size in advance, and group allocation was not hidden from the investigators. TCR Vbeta CDR3 sequencing of 140 or so peripheral blood samples (over 40 ophthalmopathy, roughly 72 hyperthyroidism and around 17 progressor patients) is reported in the paper.

This sequence uses TRBV7-9 and TRBJ2-1, with TRBD2 perhaps the D gene, on 6 matching bases. Sequenced material: peripheral blood mononuclear cells (PBMCs), taken at new diagnosis, from a patient treated with antithyroid drugs. This sequence originates from a man between 18 and 35 years old with Graves disease. Donor details come from another sample of the same person, matched by shared clones. Read as DNA, the sequence is TGTGCCAGCAGTCCCCGCGGGAACTCCTACAATGAGCAGTTCTTC. Translated, it reads CASSPRGNSYNEQFF.